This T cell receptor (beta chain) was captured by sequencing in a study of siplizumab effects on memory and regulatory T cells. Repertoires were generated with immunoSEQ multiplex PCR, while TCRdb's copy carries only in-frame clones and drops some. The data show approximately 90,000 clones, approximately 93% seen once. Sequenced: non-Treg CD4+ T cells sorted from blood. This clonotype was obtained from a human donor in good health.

The CDR3 nucleotides read TGTGCCAGCAGCTTAGGCGGGCGGGGGGAGGAGTTCTTC. It is translated as CASSLGGRGEEFF. The chain is built from TRBV11-3 and TRBJ2-1; TRBD2 aligns across 8 bases. The ends lost 1 base at V and 14 bases at J; junction bases unmatched: 7. CDR1 is SGHNT, CDR2 YENEEA, per germline. This CDR3 is built from 13 residues.